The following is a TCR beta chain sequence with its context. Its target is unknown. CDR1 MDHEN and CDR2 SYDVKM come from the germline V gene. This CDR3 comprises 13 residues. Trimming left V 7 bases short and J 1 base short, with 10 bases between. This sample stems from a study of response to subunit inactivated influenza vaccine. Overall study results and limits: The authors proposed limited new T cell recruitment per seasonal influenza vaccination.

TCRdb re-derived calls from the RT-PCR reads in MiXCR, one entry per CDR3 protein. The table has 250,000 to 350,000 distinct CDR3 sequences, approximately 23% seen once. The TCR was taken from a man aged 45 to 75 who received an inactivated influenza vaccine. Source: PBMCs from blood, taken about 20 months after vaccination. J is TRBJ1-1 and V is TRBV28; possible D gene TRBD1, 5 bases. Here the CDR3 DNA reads TGTGCCAGCATTACGGGGCCGAACACTGAAGCTTTCTTT. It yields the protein CASITGPNTEAFF. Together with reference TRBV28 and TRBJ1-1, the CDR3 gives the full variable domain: DVKVTQSSRYLVKRTGEKVFLECVQDMDHENMFWYRQDPGLGLRLIYFSYDVKMKEKGDIPEGYSVSREKKERFSLILESASTNQTSMYLCASITGPNTEAFFGQGTRLTVV.